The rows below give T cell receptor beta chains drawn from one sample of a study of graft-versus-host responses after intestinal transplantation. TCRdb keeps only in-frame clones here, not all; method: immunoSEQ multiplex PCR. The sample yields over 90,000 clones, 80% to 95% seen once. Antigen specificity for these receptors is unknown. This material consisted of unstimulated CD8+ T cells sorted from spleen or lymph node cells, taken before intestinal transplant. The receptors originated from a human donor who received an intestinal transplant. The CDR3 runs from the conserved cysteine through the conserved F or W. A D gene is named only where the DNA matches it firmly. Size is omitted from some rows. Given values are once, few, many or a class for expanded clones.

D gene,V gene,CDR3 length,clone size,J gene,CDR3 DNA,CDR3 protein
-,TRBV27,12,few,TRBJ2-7,TGTGCCAGCACGGACAGTTCCTACGAGCAGTACTTC,CASTDSSYEQYF
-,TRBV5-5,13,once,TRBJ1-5,TGTGCCAGCAGTTGGGAAAGCAATCAGCCCCAGCATTTT,CASSWESNQPQHF
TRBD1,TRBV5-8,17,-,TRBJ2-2,TGTGCCAGCAGCCGACGACTCGACAGGGGAAGAACCGGGGAGCTGTTTTTT,CASSRRLDRGRTGELFF
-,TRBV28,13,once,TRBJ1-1,TGTGCCAGCAGTTTACGACACAGCACTGAAGCTTTCTTT,CASSLRHSTEAFF
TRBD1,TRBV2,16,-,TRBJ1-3,TGTGCCAGCATGAGGACAGGTCTCTTCTCTGGAAACACCATATATTTT,CASMRTGLFSGNTIYF
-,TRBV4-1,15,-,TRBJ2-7,TGCGCCAGCAGCCACAGGACAGAAAGCTCCTACGAGCAGTACTTC,CASSHRTESSYEQYF
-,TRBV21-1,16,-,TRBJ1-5,TGTGCCAGCCCATCGGCGAAACAGGGTGTCAATCAGCCCCAGCATTTT,CASPSAKQGVNQPQHF
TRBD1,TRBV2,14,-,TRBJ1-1,TGTGCCAGCACCGCAGGGGGCGATAACACTGAAGCTTTCTTT,CASTAGGDNTEAFF
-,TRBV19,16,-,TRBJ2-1,TGTGCCAGTACTCCTCTAGGGGCAGGGGAATACAATGAGCAGTTCTTC,CASTPLGAGEYNEQFF
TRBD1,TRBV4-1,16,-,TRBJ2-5,TGCGCCAGCAGCCAAGATCGGACAGGGGGCCAAGAGACCCAGTACTTC,CASSQDRTGGQETQYF
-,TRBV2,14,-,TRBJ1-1,TGTGCCAGCACTAAGGATTTACTGAACACTGAAGCTTTCTTT,CASTKDLLNTEAFF
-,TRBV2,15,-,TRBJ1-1,TGTGCCAGCAGTGAGGGGGGAAGAAAGAGGGCTGAAGCTTTCTTT,CASSEGGRKRAEAFF
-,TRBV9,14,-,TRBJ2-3,TGTGCCAGCAGCGCCGGAGGGGGAGCAGATACGCAGTATTTT,CASSAGGGADTQYF
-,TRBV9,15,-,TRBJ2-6,TGTGCCAGCACAGGTATGACCTCTGGGGCCAACGTCCTGACTTTC,CASTGMTSGANVLTF
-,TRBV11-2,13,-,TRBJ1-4,TGTGCCAGCAGCTCATACGCGAGTGAAAAACTGTTTTTT,CASSSYASEKLFF
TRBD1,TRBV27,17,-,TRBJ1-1,TGTGCCAGCAGCCCGGACAGGGGGAGTACCCCGAACACTGAAGCTTTCTTT,CASSPDRGSTPNTEAFF
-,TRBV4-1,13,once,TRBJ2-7,TGCGCCAGCAGCCTGGACGGTGACTACGAGCAGTACTTC,CASSLDGDYEQYF
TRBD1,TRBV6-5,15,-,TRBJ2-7,TGTGCCAGCAGTTACGGGACAGGGGGCCTCTACGAGCAGTACTTC,CASSYGTGGLYEQYF
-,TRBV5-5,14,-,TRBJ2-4,TGTGCCAGCAGCTTTCCTCCGATGGAAAACATTCAGTACTTC,CASSFPPMENIQYF
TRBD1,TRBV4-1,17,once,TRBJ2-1,TGCGCCAGCAGCTCGTACCCCGGGACAGGGTCTTACAATGAGCAGTTCTTC,CASSSYPGTGSYNEQFF
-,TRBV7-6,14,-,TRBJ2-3,TGTGCCAGCAGCTTAGCGGGGGGCACAGATACGCAGTATTTT,CASSLAGGTDTQYF
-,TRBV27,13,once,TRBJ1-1,TGTGCCAGCAGTGCAGACTGGAACACTGAAGCTTTCTTT,CASSADWNTEAFF
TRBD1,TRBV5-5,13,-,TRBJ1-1,TGTGCCAGCAGCCTCACAGGGGAGGCTGAAGCTTTCTTT,CASSLTGEAEAFF
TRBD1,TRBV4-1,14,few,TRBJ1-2,TGCGCCAGCAGCCATGTACAGGGGATCTATGGCTACACCTTC,CASSHVQGIYGYTF
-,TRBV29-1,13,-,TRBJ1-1,TGCAGCGTTGAGGACGGGGTCCACACTGAAGCTTTCTTT,CSVEDGVHTEAFF
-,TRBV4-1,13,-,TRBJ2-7,TGCGCCAGCAGCCAAGCCAATCCCTACGAGCAGTACTTC,CASSQANPYEQYF
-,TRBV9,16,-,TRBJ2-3,TGTGCCAGCAGCGTAGAAAGGGCGTGGGGGGCAGATACGCAGTATTTT,CASSVERAWGADTQYF
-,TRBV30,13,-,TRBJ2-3,TGTGCCTGGAGAGCTAGCGGCACAGATACGCAGTATTTT,CAWRASGTDTQYF
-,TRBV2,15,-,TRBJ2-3,TGTGCCAGCAGTCCCCGGGGCTTAGAGGCAGATACGCAGTATTTT,CASSPRGLEADTQYF
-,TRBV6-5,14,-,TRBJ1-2,TGTGCCAGCAGCCCCAACGTTGGAGACTTGGGCTACACCTTC,CASSPNVGDLGYTF
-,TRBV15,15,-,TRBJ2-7,TGTGCCACCAGCAGCGTGGACCTTAATTTCTACGAGCAGTACTTC,CATSSVDLNFYEQYF
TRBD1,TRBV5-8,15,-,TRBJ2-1,TGTGCCAGCAGCACAGGGGTGAGCTCCTACAATGAGCAGTTCTTC,CASSTGVSSYNEQFF
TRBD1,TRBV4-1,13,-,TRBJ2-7,TGCGCCAGCAGCCGCCGACAGGGTCTCGATCAGTACTTC,CASSRRQGLDQYF